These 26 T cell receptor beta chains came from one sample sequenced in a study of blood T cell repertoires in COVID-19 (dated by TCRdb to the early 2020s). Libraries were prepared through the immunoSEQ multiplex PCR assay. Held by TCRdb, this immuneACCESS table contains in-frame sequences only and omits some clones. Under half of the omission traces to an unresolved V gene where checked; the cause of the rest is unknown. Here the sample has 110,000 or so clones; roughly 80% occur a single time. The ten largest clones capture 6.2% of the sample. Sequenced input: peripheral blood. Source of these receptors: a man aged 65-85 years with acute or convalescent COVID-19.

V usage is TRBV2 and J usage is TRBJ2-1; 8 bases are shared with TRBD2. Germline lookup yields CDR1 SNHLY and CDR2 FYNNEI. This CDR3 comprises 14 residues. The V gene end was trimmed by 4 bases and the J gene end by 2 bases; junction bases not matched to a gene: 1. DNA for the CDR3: TGTGCCAGCAGTGTTAGCGGGACCTACAATGAGCAGTTCTTC. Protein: CASSVSGTYNEQFF.

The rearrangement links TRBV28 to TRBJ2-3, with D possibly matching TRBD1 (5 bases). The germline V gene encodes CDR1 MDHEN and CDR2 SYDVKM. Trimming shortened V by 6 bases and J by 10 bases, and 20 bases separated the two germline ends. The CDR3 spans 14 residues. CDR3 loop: CASSRPGDSRPQYF. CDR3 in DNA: TGTGCCAGCAGCCGTCCGGGTGACAGCCGTCCGCAGTATTTT.

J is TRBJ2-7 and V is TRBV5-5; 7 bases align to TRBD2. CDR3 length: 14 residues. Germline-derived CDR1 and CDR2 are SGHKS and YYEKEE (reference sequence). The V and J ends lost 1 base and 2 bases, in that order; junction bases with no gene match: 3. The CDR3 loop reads CASSLWEGPYEQYF. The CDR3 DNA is TGTGCCAGCAGCTTGTGGGAGGGCCCCTACGAGCAGTACTTC.

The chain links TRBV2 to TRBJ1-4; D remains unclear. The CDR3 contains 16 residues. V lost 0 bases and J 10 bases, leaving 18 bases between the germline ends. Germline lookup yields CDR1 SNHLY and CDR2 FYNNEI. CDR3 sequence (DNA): TGTGCCAGCAGTGAAGCCTTTAGCGCGGGTCGAAGAAAACTGTTTTTT. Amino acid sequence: CASSEAFSAGRRKLFF.

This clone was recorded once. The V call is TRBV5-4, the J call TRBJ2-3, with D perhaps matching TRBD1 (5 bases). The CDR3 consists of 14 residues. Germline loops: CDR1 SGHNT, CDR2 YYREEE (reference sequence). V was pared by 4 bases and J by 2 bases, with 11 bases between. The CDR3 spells CASSVDRPTDTQYF. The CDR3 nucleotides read TGTGCCAGCAGCGTCGACAGACCCACAGATACGCAGTATTTT.

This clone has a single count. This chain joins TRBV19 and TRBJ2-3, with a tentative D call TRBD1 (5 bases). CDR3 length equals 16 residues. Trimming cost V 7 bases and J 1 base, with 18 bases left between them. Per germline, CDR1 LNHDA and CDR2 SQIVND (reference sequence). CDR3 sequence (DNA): TGTGCCAGTAATGATGTAAGGGGTGGTCGCACAGATACGCAGTATTTT. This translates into CASNDVRGGRTDTQYF.

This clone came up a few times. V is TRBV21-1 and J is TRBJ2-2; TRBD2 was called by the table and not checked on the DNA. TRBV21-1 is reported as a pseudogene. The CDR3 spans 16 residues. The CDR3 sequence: CASSKDGDLNTGELFF. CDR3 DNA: TGTGCCAGCAGCAAAGACGGGGACTTGAACACCGGGGAGCTGTTTTTT.

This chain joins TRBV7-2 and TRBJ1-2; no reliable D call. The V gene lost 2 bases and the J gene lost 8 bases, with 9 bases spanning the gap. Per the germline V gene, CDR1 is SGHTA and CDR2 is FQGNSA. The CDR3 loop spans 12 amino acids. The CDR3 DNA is TGTGCCAGCAGCTTAAGCGGAAAGGGCTACACCTTC. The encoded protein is CASSLSGKGYTF.

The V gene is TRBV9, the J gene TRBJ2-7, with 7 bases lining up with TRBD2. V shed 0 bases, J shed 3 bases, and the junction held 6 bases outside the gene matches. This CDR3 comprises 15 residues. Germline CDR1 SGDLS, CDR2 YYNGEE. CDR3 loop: CASSVDGGFGYEQYF. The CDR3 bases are TGTGCCAGCAGCGTAGACGGGGGGTTCGGCTACGAGCAGTACTTC.

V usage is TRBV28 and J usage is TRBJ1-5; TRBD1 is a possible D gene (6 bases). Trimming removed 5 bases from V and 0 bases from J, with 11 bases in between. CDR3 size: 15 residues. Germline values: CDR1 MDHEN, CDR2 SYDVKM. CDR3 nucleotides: TGTGCCAGCAGTGTATTACAGGGTAGCAATCAGCCCCAGCATTTT. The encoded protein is CASSVLQGSNQPQHF.

The CDR3 DNA sequence: TGTGCCAGCAGCCACGCCCGGGACAGGGCCACAGATACGCAGTATTTT. This gives the protein CASSHARDRATDTQYF. V is TRBV3-1 (or the pseudogene TRBV3-2) and J is TRBJ2-3; 9 bases fit TRBD1. With 3 bases clipped from V and 2 bases from J, the junction kept 6 bases outside the gene matches. This CDR3 contains 16 residues. Germline values: CDR1 LGHDT, CDR2 YNNKEL (reference sequence).

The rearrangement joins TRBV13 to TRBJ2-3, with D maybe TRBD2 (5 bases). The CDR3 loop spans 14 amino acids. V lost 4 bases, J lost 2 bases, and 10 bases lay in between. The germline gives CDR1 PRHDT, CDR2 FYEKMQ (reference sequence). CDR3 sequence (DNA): TGTGCCAGCAGCTACCCGACTACCACAGATACGCAGTATTTT. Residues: CASSYPTTTDTQYF.

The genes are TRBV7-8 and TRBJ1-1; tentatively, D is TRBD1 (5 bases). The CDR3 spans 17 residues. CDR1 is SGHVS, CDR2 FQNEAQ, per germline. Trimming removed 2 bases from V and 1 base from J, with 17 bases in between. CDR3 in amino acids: CASSLPPLGQGNTEAFF. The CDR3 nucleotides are TGTGCCAGCAGCTTACCCCCCCTAGGGCAGGGGAACACTGAAGCTTTCTTT.

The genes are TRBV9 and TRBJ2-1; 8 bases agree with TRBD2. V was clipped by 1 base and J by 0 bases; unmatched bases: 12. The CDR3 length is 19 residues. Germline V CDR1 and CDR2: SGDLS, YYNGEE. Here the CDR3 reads CASSVRKAGVQSSYNEQFF. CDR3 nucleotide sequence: TGTGCCAGCAGCGTAAGGAAAGCGGGGGTTCAGAGCTCCTACAATGAGCAGTTCTTC.

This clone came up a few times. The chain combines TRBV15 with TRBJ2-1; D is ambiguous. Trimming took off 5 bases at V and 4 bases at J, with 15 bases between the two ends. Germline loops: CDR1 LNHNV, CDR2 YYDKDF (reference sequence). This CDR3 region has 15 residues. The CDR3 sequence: CATSPRFTYYNEQFF. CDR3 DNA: TGTGCCACCAGCCCTAGATTCACTTATTACAATGAGCAGTTCTTC.

The CDR3 loop is CAISDTGTGVYEQYF. DNA of the CDR3: TGTGCCATCAGTGATACCGGGACAGGGGTCTACGAGCAGTACTTC. This sequence joins TRBV10-3 and TRBJ2-7, with TRBD1 matching 10 bases. CDR1 and CDR2 from the germline V gene are ENHRY and SYGVKD. After removal of 3 bases from V and 3 bases from J, the junction contained 5 bases not matched to a gene. This CDR3 has 15 residues.

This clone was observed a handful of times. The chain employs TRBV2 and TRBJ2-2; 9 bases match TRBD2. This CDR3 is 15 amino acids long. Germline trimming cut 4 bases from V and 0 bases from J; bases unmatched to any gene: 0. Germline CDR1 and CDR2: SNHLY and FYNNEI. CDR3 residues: CASSGLAANTGELFF. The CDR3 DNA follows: TGTGCCAGCAGTGGACTAGCGGCGAACACCGGGGAGCTGTTTTTT.

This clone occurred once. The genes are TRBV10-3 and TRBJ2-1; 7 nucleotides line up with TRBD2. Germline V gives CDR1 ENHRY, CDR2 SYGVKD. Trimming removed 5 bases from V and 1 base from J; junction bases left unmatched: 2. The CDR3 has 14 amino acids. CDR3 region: CAISTSDSYNEQFF. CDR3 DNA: TGTGCCATCAGTACTAGCGATTCCTACAATGAGCAGTTCTTC.

The CDR3 DNA follows: TGTGCCAGCAGCTTAGACGACCTCGGGGATGAGCAGTTCTTC. This gives the protein CASSLDDLGDEQFF. The chain links TRBV7-6 to TRBJ2-1; tentatively, D is TRBD2 (5 bases). With 1 base removed from V and 8 bases from J, the gap between germline ends came to 12 bases. The CDR3 length is 14 residues. Looked up from germline, CDR1 is SGHVS and CDR2 is FNYEAQ.

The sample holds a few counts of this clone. Here the CDR3 reads CAWSVLGAWGTQYF. CDR3 sequence (DNA): TGTGCCTGGAGTGTACTGGGGGCTTGGGGGACCCAGTACTTC. The chain links TRBV30 to TRBJ2-5; TRBD1 might be the D (6 bases). V shed 0 bases and J shed 7 bases, with 15 bases lying between them. CDR1 is GTSNPN, CDR2 SVGIG, per germline (reference sequence). This CDR3 region has 14 residues.

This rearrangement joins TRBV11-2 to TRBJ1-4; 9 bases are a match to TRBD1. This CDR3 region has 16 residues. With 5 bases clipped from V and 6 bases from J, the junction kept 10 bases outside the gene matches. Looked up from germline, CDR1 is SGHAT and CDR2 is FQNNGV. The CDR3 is CASSTPGTGRDEKLFF. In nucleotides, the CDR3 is TGTGCCAGCAGCACCCCCGGGACAGGGAGGGATGAAAAACTGTTTTTT.

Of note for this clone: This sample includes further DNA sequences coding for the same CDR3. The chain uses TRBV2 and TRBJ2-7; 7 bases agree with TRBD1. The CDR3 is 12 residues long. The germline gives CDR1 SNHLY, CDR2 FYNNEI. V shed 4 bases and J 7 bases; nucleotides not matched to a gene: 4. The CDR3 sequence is CASSGQGYEQYF. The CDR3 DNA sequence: TGTGCCAGCAGTGGACAGGGATATGAGCAGTACTTC.

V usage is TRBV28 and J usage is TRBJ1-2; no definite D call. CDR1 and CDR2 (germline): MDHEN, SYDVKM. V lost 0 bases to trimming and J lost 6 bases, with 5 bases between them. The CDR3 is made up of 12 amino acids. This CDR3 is CASSLWQDGYTF. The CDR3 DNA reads TGTGCCAGCAGTTTATGGCAGGATGGCTACACCTTC.

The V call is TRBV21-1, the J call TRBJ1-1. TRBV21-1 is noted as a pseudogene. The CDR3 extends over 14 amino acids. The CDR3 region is CASSKSSRNTEAFF. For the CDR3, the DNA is TGTGCCAGCAGCAAATCGTCGAGAAACACTGAAGCTTTCTTT.

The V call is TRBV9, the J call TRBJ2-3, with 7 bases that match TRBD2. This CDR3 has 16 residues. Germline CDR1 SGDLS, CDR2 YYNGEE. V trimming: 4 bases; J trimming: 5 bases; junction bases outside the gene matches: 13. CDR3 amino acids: CASSPGTTRSGDTQYF. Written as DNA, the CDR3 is TGTGCCAGCAGCCCAGGGACTACCAGATCTGGAGATACGCAGTATTTT. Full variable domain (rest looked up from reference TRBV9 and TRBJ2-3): DSGVTQTPKHLITATGQRVTLRCSPRSGDLSVYWYQQSLDQGLQFLIQYYNGEERAKGNILERFSAQQFPDLHSELNLSSLELGDSALYFCASSPGTTRSGDTQYFGPGTRLTVL.

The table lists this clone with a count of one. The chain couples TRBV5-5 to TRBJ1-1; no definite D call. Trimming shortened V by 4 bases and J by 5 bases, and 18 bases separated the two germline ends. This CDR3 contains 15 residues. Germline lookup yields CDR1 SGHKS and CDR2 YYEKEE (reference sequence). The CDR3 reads CASSRTGFEGTEAFF. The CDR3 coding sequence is TGTGCCAGCAGCAGGACCGGGTTTGAGGGTACTGAAGCTTTCTTT.